A selection of T cell receptor beta chains follows, all from one sample in a study of PD-1 blockade in classical Hodgkin lymphoma. The method was immunoSEQ multiplex PCR; TCRdb's version includes in-frame clones alone and lacks a portion of them. The data contain around 150,000 clones, under 85% of them seen just once; the ten biggest clones take up 7.5% to 10%. Here the sequenced sample was peripheral blood mononuclear cells (PBMCs), taken before the second cycle of nivolumab. These receptors all come from a human donor with classical Hodgkin lymphoma. Each CDR3 is given with its conserved first and last residue. Each record gives: J gene, V gene, D gene, clone size, CDR3 length, CDR3 DNA, CDR3 protein. A D gene is named only where the DNA matches it firmly. A clone size is listed for some rows: how often the clone was seen (once, few, many), or a class if it is expanded.

>TRBJ1-2|TRBV6-6|TRBD1|NA|12
TGTGCCAACCAACAGGGGCGATTTGGCTACACCTTC
CANQQGRFGYTF
>TRBJ2-7|TRBV7-9|NA|NA|11
TGTGCCAGCAGCTTACTAGACGAGCAGTACTTC
CASSLLDEQYF
>TRBJ2-7|TRBV7-9|NA|many|12
TGTGCCAGCAGCTTAAGCCTCTACGAGCAGTACTTC
CASSLSLYEQYF
>TRBJ2-1|TRBV21-1|NA|NA|15
TGTGCCAGCAGCCCGAGGACAGGGGGTCACAATGAGCAGTTCTTC
CASSPRTGGHNEQFF
>TRBJ2-3|TRBV28|TRBD1|NA|18
TGTGCCAGCAGGGACAGGGGGCATTTCGCTACTAGCACAGATACGCAGTATTTT
CASRDRGHFATSTDTQYF
>TRBJ2-6|TRBV2|NA|NA|14
TGTGCCAGCAGTCAAAACCCTGGGGCCAACGTCCTGACTTTC
CASSQNPGANVLTF
>TRBJ2-2|TRBV2|NA|NA|13
TGTGCCAGCCACCTGGGGAACACCGGGGAGCTGTTTTTT
CASHLGNTGELFF
>TRBJ2-7|TRBV6-1|NA|few|14
TGTGCCAGCGAATCCAACGGACTCTCCTACGAGCAGTACTTC
CASESNGLSYEQYF
>TRBJ2-1|TRBV7-2|TRBD1|NA|15
TGTGCCAGCAGCTTTAGACAGGGGGCCTACAATGAGCAGTTCTTC
CASSFRQGAYNEQFF
>TRBJ2-5|TRBV6-5|TRBD1|once|15
TGTGCCAGCAGAACCGGACAGGGGTCGTGGGAGACCCAGTACTTC
CASRTGQGSWETQYF
>TRBJ2-3|TRBV6-5|NA|NA|13
TGTGCCAGCAGGGAATTTGCTACAGATACGCAGTATTTT
CASREFATDTQYF
>TRBJ2-3|TRBV21-1|NA|NA|16
TGTGCCAGCAGCAAAAGTGGCAGGCGGAGGACAGATACGCAGTATTTT
CASSKSGRRRTDTQYF
>TRBJ2-2|TRBV5-1|TRBD1|once|18
TGCGCCAGCAGCCCCCCCCGCCCCCCAGGGACAGGGGCCGGGGAGCTGTTTTTT
CASSPPRPPGTGAGELFF
>TRBJ1-6|TRBV19|TRBD1|few|16
TGTGCCAGTACCCCTACGATCCGACAGGGTAATTCACCCCTCCACTTT
CASTPTIRQGNSPLHF
>TRBJ2-7|TRBV28|NA|NA|15
TGTGCCAGCAGGCCTAACTTGCGGAGCTCCTACGAGCAGTACTTC
CASRPNLRSSYEQYF
>TRBJ1-2|TRBV28|NA|NA|14
TGTGCCAGCAGTTTCCCCTGGAAGAACTATGGCTACACCTTC
CASSFPWKNYGYTF